These 15 T cell receptor beta chains were all obtained from the same sample, sequenced in a study of T cell responses to AZD1222 COVID-19 vaccine (dated by TCRdb to the early 2020s). In light of the paper, this sample's time point label describes: baseline before first vaccination. Libraries were constructed by the immunoSEQ multiplex PCR assay. The source is immuneACCESS, and TCRdb retained only in-frame sequences with V and J called. Part of the clones is not carried over; for the studies checked, unresolved V genes explain less than half of this, and the remainder is unexplained. A total of roughly 110,000 clones appear in this sample, roughly 88% of them only once. The ten largest clones represent 5.1% of the sample. Sequencing used peripheral blood, obtained on day 0 of AZD1222 vaccination. The receptor source for this set is an adult in good health.

In DNA form, the CDR3 reads TGTGCCATCAGCCCGGGTGAGGGCAATCAGCCCCAGCATTTT. Protein: CAISPGEGNQPQHF. The rearrangement uses TRBV10-3 and TRBJ1-5; D uncertain. V was trimmed by 6 bases and J by 2 bases, leaving 11 bases between them. CDR3 length: 14 residues. Per germline, CDR1 ENHRY and CDR2 SYGVKD.

The J gene is TRBJ1-5, the V gene TRBV19, with D perhaps TRBD1 (6 bases). The length of the CDR3 is 14 residues. Looked up from germline, CDR1 is LNHDA and CDR2 is SQIVND (reference sequence). Deletions cut 3 bases from V and 6 bases from J, with 12 bases between. CDR3 sequence reads: CASSIIGGTQPQHF. DNA for the CDR3: TGTGCCAGTAGTATCATTGGGGGCACTCAGCCCCAGCATTTT. The complete variable domain, with remaining parts taken from reference TRBV19 and TRBJ1-5, reads DGGITQSPKYLFRKEGQNVTLSCEQNLNHDAMYWYRQDPGQGLRLIYYSQIVNDFQKGDIAEGYSVSREKKESFPLTVTSAQKNPTAFYLCASSIIGGTQPQHFGDGTRLSIL.

Here the CDR3 reads CATQRGAGGNTGELFF. CDR3 DNA sequence: TGTGCCACCCAACGAGGGGCGGGAGGGAACACCGGGGAGCTGTTTTTT. The J gene is TRBJ2-2, the V gene TRBV7-9; 8 bases are a match to TRBD2. The CDR3 sequence is 16 residues long. The germline V gene encodes CDR1 SEHNR and CDR2 FQNEAQ (reference sequence). The V and J ends lost 10 bases and 1 base, in that order; junction bases with no gene match: 11.

The gene calls are TRBV4-2 and TRBJ2-5, with 11 nucleotides matching TRBD2. Trimming took 4 bases from V and 5 from J; bases not matched to a gene: 12. Germline V lookup: CDR1 LGHNA, CDR2 YNFKEQ. The CDR3 covers 17 residues. Here the CDR3 DNA reads TGTGCCAGCAGCCCGGCGGGTAGCGGGAGGGCCCGGGAGACCCAGTACTTC. Translation: CASSPAGSGRARETQYF.

This chain joins TRBV9 and TRBJ2-3; TRBD2 matches at 7 bases. The CDR3 has 17 amino acids. The germline V gene encodes CDR1 SGDLS and CDR2 YYNGEE. V was pared by 4 bases and J by 3 bases, with 14 bases of the junction left unmatched. The CDR3 here is CASSPNSLGRGTDTQYF. CDR3 bases: TGTGCCAGCAGCCCAAACTCGTTAGGGAGGGGAACAGATACGCAGTATTTT.

J is TRBJ2-1 and V is TRBV7-6; 10 bases map to TRBD1. CDR1 is SGHVS and CDR2 is FNYEAQ in the germline V gene. The CDR3 spans 19 residues. The junction had 16 bases not matched to a gene; V was cut back by 5 bases and J by 3 bases. CDR3 DNA sequence: TGTGCCAGCAGCGTCGCGGGACAGGGGTTCCCGGGGGTCTACAATGAGCAGTTCTTC. This gives the protein CASSVAGQGFPGVYNEQFF.

V usage is TRBV14 and J usage is TRBJ1-2; the match to TRBD1 covers 8 bases. The V segment lost 4 bases and the J segment 1 base; nucleotides outside the gene matches: 17. The CDR3 runs to 19 residues. Germline CDR1 SGHDN, CDR2 FVKESK. The CDR3 spells CASSPKIGRDRGFNYGYTF. Here the CDR3 DNA reads TGTGCCAGCAGCCCAAAGATAGGCCGCGACAGGGGATTTAACTATGGCTACACCTTC. The entire variable domain, with the rest obtained from reference TRBV14 and TRBJ1-2, is as follows: EAGVTQFPSHSVIEKGQTVTLRCDPISGHDNLYWYRRVMGKEIKFLLHFVKESKQDESGMPNNRFLAERTGGTYSTLKVQPAELEDSGVYFCASSPKIGRDRGFNYGYTFGSGTRLTVV.

The chain carries TRBV21-1 and TRBJ2-7; TRBD2, the table's D call, was not compared with the DNA. TRBV21-1 is annotated as a pseudogene. The CDR3 extends over 15 amino acids. The CDR3 DNA is TGTGCCAGCAGTAAGGCGGGGCTAGCGAGGGATGAGCAGTACTTC. Encoded protein: CASSKAGLARDEQYF.

The V and J genes are TRBV10-3 and TRBJ2-2, with TRBD1 identical over 9 bases. This CDR3 is 15 amino acids long. V gave up 10 bases and J gave up 6 bases; unmatched junction bases: 12. Germline CDR1 reads ENHRY; CDR2 reads SYGVKD. The chain's CDR3 is CASGQGRLRSGELFF. The DNA for the CDR3 is TGTGCCAGCGGACAGGGGAGGTTAAGATCCGGGGAGCTGTTTTTT.

This chain joins TRBV5-1 and TRBJ1-4, with 8 positions matching TRBD1. The germline V gene encodes CDR1 SGHRS and CDR2 YFSETQ. This CDR3 comprises 15 residues. The V and J ends lost 4 bases and 3 bases, in that order; junction bases with no gene match: 5. The CDR3, as DNA: TGCGCCAGCAGCCAGGGGGCCGGCCCTAATGAAAAACTGTTTTTT. The encoded protein is CASSQGAGPNEKLFF.

V and J are TRBV5-6 and TRBJ1-6; D unresolved. The CDR3 consists of 14 residues. Germline lookup yields CDR1 SGHDT and CDR2 YYEEEE. Trimming cost V 4 bases and J 5 bases, with 10 bases left between them. CDR3 in amino acids: CASSRRRDNSPLHF. CDR3 bases: TGTGCCAGCAGCCGCCGACGGGATAATTCACCCCTCCACTTT.

This chain links TRBV3-1 (or the pseudogene TRBV3-2) with TRBJ2-3, with 8 bases identical to TRBD2. This CDR3 comprises 16 residues. V lost 0 bases, J lost 7 bases, and 9 bases stayed unmatched. Germline-derived CDR1 and CDR2 are LGHDT and YNNKEL (reference sequence). The CDR3 nucleotides are TGTGCCAGCAGCCAAGAGGGGGCGGGAGGTTGGAATACGCAGTATTTT. Translation: CASSQEGAGGWNTQYF.

The V and J genes are TRBV11-3 and TRBJ2-2; D is unresolved. V was trimmed by 1 base and J by 2 bases, leaving 5 bases between them. Germline CDR1 is SGHNT and CDR2 is YENEEA. The CDR3 sequence is 14 residues long. CDR3 in amino acids: CASSLGYNTGELFF. In DNA form, the CDR3 reads TGTGCCAGCAGCTTAGGATACAACACCGGGGAGCTGTTTTTT. The complete variable domain, with remaining parts taken from reference TRBV11-3 and TRBJ2-2, reads EAGVVQSPRYKIIEKKQPVAFWCNPISGHNTLYWYLQNLGQGPELLIRYENEEAVDDSQLPKDRFSAERLKGVDSTLKIQPAELGDSAVYLCASSLGYNTGELFFGEGSRLTVL.

This chain connects TRBV10-3 to TRBJ2-1; 9 bases line up with TRBD1. Germline V gene data show CDR1 as ENHRY and CDR2 as SYGVKD. This CDR3 region has 16 residues. J gave up 5 bases and V 8 bases, and 13 bases lay outside the gene matches. CDR3 nucleotide sequence: TGTGCCATCGCGAAAGCCGGGACAGGGATTGACAATGAGCAGTTCTTC. Encoded protein: CAIAKAGTGIDNEQFF.

J is TRBJ1-1 and V is TRBV7-9; D is ambiguous. Trimming left V 1 base short and J 4 bases short, with 7 bases between. The V gene's germline CDR1 is SEHNR and CDR2 FQNEAQ (reference sequence). CDR3 size: 13 residues. The CDR3, as DNA: TGTGCCAGCAGCTTAGACTCCGCCACTGAAGCTTTCTTT. Translating it yields CASSLDSATEAFF.